Below, 13 T cell receptor beta chains from the same sample are listed, as sequenced in a study of early T cells in non-severe SARS-CoV-2 infection. TCRdb recomputed calls from the 5' RACE reads with MiXCR, one row per CDR3 protein. The sample includes 30,000 or so distinct CDR3 sequences, approximately 5.6% seen only once; the top ten take about 24%. The specimen sequenced was whole blood. These TCRs come from an adult who was a healthcare worker with PCR-confirmed SARS-CoV-2 infection or an uninfected control (not recorded which).

As regards this clonotype: This likely traces to a read error, being one base from a far larger clone. The chain joins TRBV5-4 to TRBJ2-5; TRBD2 matches at 7 bases. The CDR3 runs 14 residues. In germline, CDR1 is SGHNT, CDR2 YYREEE (reference sequence). The V and J ends lost 1 base and 3 bases, in that order; junction bases with no gene match: 3. The DNA for the CDR3 is TGTGCCAGCAGCTTGACTAGCGAGGAAGAGACCCAGTACTTC. It specifies CASSLTSEEETQYF.

Ten or more counts support this clonotype. This sequence joins TRBV7-3 and TRBJ1-6, with 9 bases fitting TRBD1. Germline V gene data show CDR1 as SGHTA and CDR2 as FQGTGA. The CDR3 is made up of 18 amino acids. The J segment lost 5 bases and the V segment lost 2 bases, leaving 10 bases of the junction unmatched. DNA for the CDR3: TGTGCCAGCAGCTTATATCCCCCGGACAGGGGAGATAATTCACCCCTCCACTTT. Protein sequence: CASSLYPPDRGDNSPLHF.

This clonotype was recorded at least ten times. The chain links TRBV20-1 to TRBJ1-3, with a tentative D call TRBD1 (6 bases). Germline values: CDR1 DFQATT, CDR2 SNEGSKA (reference sequence). This CDR3 has 14 amino acids. V dropped 1 base and J dropped 3 bases, with 10 bases sitting between them. CDR3 in DNA: TGCAGTGCTAGAGTGGGGGCTGTTGGAAACACCATATATTTT. Its translation is CSARVGAVGNTIYF.

V and J are TRBV6-5 and TRBJ1-2; D is uncertain. V gave up 2 bases and J gave up 0 bases, with 19 bases separating them. The CDR3 length is 18 residues. Germline lookup yields CDR1 MNHEY and CDR2 SVGAGI. This CDR3 reads CASSYPSLTASPNYGYTF. CDR3 nucleotides: TGTGCCAGCAGTTACCCCTCCCTTACAGCCTCTCCTAACTATGGCTACACCTTC.

Many counts were recorded for this clonotype. This chain uses TRBV10-3 with TRBJ2-7, with 13 bases aligning to TRBD2. In germline, CDR1 is ENHRY, CDR2 SYGVKD. V lost 3 bases, J lost 5 bases, and 13 bases stayed unmatched. This CDR3 is 18 amino acids long. The CDR3 nucleotides read TGTGCCATCAGTGATACCATACGACTAGCGGGAGGATACCACGAGCAGTACTTC. Translating it yields CAISDTIRLAGGYHEQYF.

This clonotype was picked up many times. The V gene is TRBV2, the J gene TRBJ1-1; TRBD1 might be the D (6 bases). Trimming removed 1 base from V and 3 bases from J, with 9 bases in between. The length of the CDR3 is 14 residues. The germline V gene encodes CDR1 SNHLY and CDR2 FYNNEI. This CDR3 is CASSEGQGHTEAFF. The CDR3, as DNA: TGTGCCAGCAGTGAAGGCCAGGGGCACACTGAAGCTTTCTTT.

Many counts were recorded for this clonotype. V and J are TRBV20-1 and TRBJ1-5; D unresolved. V lost 1 base and J lost 4, with 8 bases in between. Germline CDR1 is DFQATT and CDR2 is SNEGSKA (reference sequence). The length of the CDR3 is 13 residues. The DNA for the CDR3 is TGCAGTGCTAGAGGGGAAGCAAATCAGCCCCAGCATTTT. Amino acids: CSARGEANQPQHF.

This clonotype was seen ten or more times. The V call is TRBV14, the J call TRBJ1-1; 10 positions agree with TRBD1. Germline assignment: CDR1 SGHDN and CDR2 FVKESK. The V and J ends lost 4 bases and 4 bases, in that order; junction bases with no gene match: 0. The CDR3 length is 13 residues. The CDR3 loop is CASSRDRGTEAFF. CDR3 nucleotides: TGTGCCAGCAGCCGGGACAGGGGCACTGAAGCTTTCTTT.

The table lists this clonotype with a few counts. The V call is TRBV7-6, the J call TRBJ2-1; tentative D call: TRBD2 (6 bases). V was clipped by 1 base and J by 9 bases, with 13 bases between them. Germline loops: CDR1 SGHVS, CDR2 FNYEAQ. The CDR3 loop spans 14 amino acids. CDR3 coding DNA: TGTGCCAGCAGCTTAGGTGTGGGGAGGAGTGAGCAGTTCTTC. Translation: CASSLGVGRSEQFF.

This clonotype showed up just a few times. The chain couples TRBV5-5 to TRBJ2-1; D remains unclear. From germline, CDR1 is SGHKS and CDR2 YYEKEE (reference sequence). CDR3 length: 13 amino acids. V lost 0 bases, J lost 7 bases, and 8 bases lay in between. CDR3 bases: TGTGCCAGCAGCTTGGCCGGCTGGAATGAGCAGTTCTTC. Translating gives CASSLAGWNEQFF.

This clonotype has ten or more counts. The CDR3 DNA reads TGTGCAAGTCGCTTAGGCGGACCCTACAGGCTAACTAATGAAAAACTGTTTTTT. Translating it yields CASRLGGPYRLTNEKLFF. The rearrangement joins TRBV12-2 to TRBJ1-4; TRBD1, the D gene given by the table, was not confirmed from the DNA. TRBV12-2 is a pseudogene segment. CDR3 length: 18 amino acids.

This rearrangement joins TRBV11-2 to TRBJ2-3; maybe TRBD1 (5 bases). V lost 1 base and J 6 bases, leaving 23 bases between the germline ends. Germline CDR1 SGHAT, CDR2 FQNNGV. The CDR3 spans 18 residues. CDR3 nucleotides: TGTGCCAGCAGCTTAGTTGTCCCGGTTGGGGCCATGGTGGATACGCAGTATTTT. As protein: CASSLVVPVGAMVDTQYF.

The table lists this clonotype with many counts. The chain is built from TRBV14 and TRBJ2-5; the D is unclear. With 1 base removed from V and 5 bases from J, the gap between germline ends came to 14 bases. CDR1 and CDR2 (germline): SGHDN, FVKESK. The CDR3 contains 15 residues. The CDR3 sequence is CASSQALRSDETQYF. The CDR3 bases are TGTGCCAGCAGCCAAGCCCTCAGGAGTGATGAGACCCAGTACTTC.